The clone carrying this T cell receptor (beta chain) appeared a few times. The data originate from a study of T cells in Graves' hyperthyroidism and ophthalmopathy. Germline loops: CDR1 SGDLS, CDR2 YYNGEE. With V trimmed by 4 bases and J by 4 bases, 11 bases remained unmatched. This CDR3 is 15 amino acids long. RNA transcripts yielded amplified TCR beta CDR3 regions. HTBI primers were employed in a first-round RT-PCR of the TCR CDR3. Via MiXCR, TCRdb re-called the multiplex PCR reads, giving one row per CDR3 protein. In the table there are 600,000 or so distinct CDR3 sequences, approximately 14% of which are singletons.

The chain is built from TRBV9 and TRBJ2-7; 7 nucleotides match TRBD2. Sequencing was carried out using blood. The clonotype originates from a woman between 18 and 29 years old with Graves' ophthalmopathy. CDR3 in DNA: TGTGCCAGCAGCCCCTCTGGGACTATTAATTACGAGCAGTACTTC. Translation gives CASSPSGTINYEQYF.